The 13 T cell receptor beta chains given below trace back to one sample, sequenced in a study of OX40 agonist ivuxolimab in advanced cancers. Sequencing was performed with immunoSEQ multiplex PCR; in TCRdb, only in-frame clones are kept and a portion is missing. Among tens of thousands of clones listed, 91% were seen once. The sample consisted of CD4+ or CD8+ T cells sorted from blood, taken in a trial of the OX40 agonist ivuxolimab. The receptors shown here come from an adult with an advanced solid tumor such as melanoma, head and neck, liver or kidney cancer.

This clone has a handful of counts. The genes are TRBV15 and TRBJ1-5; D possibly corresponds to TRBD1 (5 bases). The CDR3 extends over 15 amino acids. The V and J ends lost 6 bases and 1 base respectively, with 13 bases between them. The germline V gene has CDR1 LNHNV and CDR2 YYDKDF (reference sequence). In DNA form, the CDR3 reads TGTGCCACCAGGCGGGGCCGGGGGAGCAATCAGCCCCAGCATTTT. It is translated as CATRRGRGSNQPQHF.

This chain connects TRBV19 to TRBJ1-2, with D maybe TRBD1 (5 bases). V was pared by 0 bases and J by 7 bases, with 15 bases between. The CDR3 totals 15 residues. Germline V gene sequence: CDR1 LNHDA, CDR2 SQIVND (reference sequence). CDR3 bases: TGTGCCAGTAGTATAGATTTGGAAGGGGATGGTGGCTACACCTTC. This sequence encodes CASSIDLEGDGGYTF.

This clone showed up just once. This chain connects TRBV11-2 to TRBJ2-5; a possible D gene is TRBD1 (5 bases). V was clipped by 4 bases and J by 2 bases, with 14 bases between them. The CDR3 has 15 residues. Germline loops: CDR1 SGHAT, CDR2 FQNNGV. The DNA of the CDR3 is TGTGCCAGCAGCTCTTGGACACATATGCAAGAGACCCAGTACTTC. This sequence encodes CASSSWTHMQETQYF.

This clone was found many times. V gene TRBV9 combines with J gene TRBJ1-1, with 8 positions matching TRBD1. Germline V gives CDR1 SGDLS, CDR2 YYNGEE. The CDR3 loop spans 12 amino acids. The ends lost 4 bases at V and 11 bases at J; junction bases unmatched: 7. The CDR3: CASSTGQGRAFF. The DNA of the CDR3 is TGTGCCAGCAGCACCGGACAGGGTCGGGCTTTCTTT.

V gene TRBV11-2 combines with J gene TRBJ2-1; D might be TRBD1 (6 bases). This CDR3 comprises 13 residues. V shed 3 bases and J shed 5 bases, with 8 bases lying between them. Germline V gene sequence: CDR1 SGHAT, CDR2 FQNNGV. The CDR3 sequence is CASSFWGHNEQFF. The CDR3 DNA is TGTGCCAGCAGCTTTTGGGGGCACAATGAGCAGTTCTTC. Full variable domain (rest looked up from reference TRBV11-2 and TRBJ2-1): EAGVAQSPRYKIIEKRQSVAFWCNPISGHATLYWYQQILGQGPKLLIQFQNNGVVDDSQLPKDRFSAERLKGVDSTLKIQPAKLEDSAVYLCASSFWGHNEQFFGPGTRLTVL.

This clone was counted once. The chain carries TRBV6-6 and TRBJ2-1; no clear D. V was trimmed by 2 bases and J by 4 bases, leaving 9 bases between them. Germline CDR1 and CDR2: MNHNY and SVGAGI (reference sequence). This CDR3 has 14 residues. The CDR3 sequence: CASSYPDIYNEQFF. The CDR3 DNA sequence: TGTGCCAGCAGTTACCCCGACATATACAATGAGCAGTTCTTC.

J is TRBJ2-7 and V is TRBV7-9, with D perhaps matching TRBD2 (5 bases). The length of the CDR3 is 11 residues. CDR1 is SEHNR and CDR2 is FQNEAQ in the germline V gene (reference sequence). Trimming cost V 5 bases and J 7 bases, with 9 bases left between them. The CDR3 nucleotides are TGTGCCAGCAGCATTTGGGAGGAGCAGTACTTC. Amino acids: CASSIWEEQYF.

The chain has TRBV7-8 and TRBJ2-1; TRBD2 matches at 14 bases. The CDR3 spans 14 residues. Germline CDR1 SGHVS, CDR2 FQNEAQ. Trimming took 3 bases from V and 12 from J; bases not matched to a gene: 4. CDR3 coding DNA: TGTGCCAGCAGCTTCGGGACTAGCGGGAGAGGGCAGTTCTTC. It codes for CASSFGTSGRGQFF.

This chain uses TRBV4-3 with TRBJ1-2; D perhaps matches TRBD1 (5 bases). CDR1 and CDR2 (germline): LGHNA, YSLEER. The length of the CDR3 is 17 residues. The V and J ends lost 1 base and 4 bases respectively, with 19 bases between them. The CDR3 here is CASSQAVGRIFFYGYTF. The DNA for the CDR3 is TGCGCCAGCAGCCAAGCCGTGGGACGGATTTTTTTCTATGGCTACACCTTC.

CDR3 coding DNA: TGTGCCAGCAGTTTATCGAAGGGCGGGAGGGCGAGGCAGTACTTC. This translates into CASSLSKGGRARQYF. The genes are TRBV27 and TRBJ2-7, with 9 bases identical to TRBD2. Germline assignment: CDR1 MNHEY and CDR2 SMNVEV (reference sequence). The CDR3 totals 15 residues. The J segment lost 9 bases and the V segment lost 0 bases, leaving 9 bases of the junction unmatched.

V is TRBV7-8 and J is TRBJ2-6, with D possibly being TRBD1 (7 bases). Deletions cut 5 bases from V and 4 bases from J, with 18 bases between. CDR3 length: 17 residues. Germline-derived CDR1 and CDR2 are SGHVS and FQNEAQ. The CDR3 bases are TGTGCCAGCAGCCCAGGGGGAGGTGGGGTCGGGGCCAACGTCCTGACTTTC. Amino acids: CASSPGGGGVGANVLTF. Complete variable domain (other parts from reference TRBV7-8 and TRBJ2-6): GAGVSQSPRYKVAKRGQDVALRCDPISGHVSLFWYQQALGQGPEFLTYFQNEAQLDKSGLPSDRFFAERPEGSVSTLKIQRTQQEDSAVYLCASSPGGGGVGANVLTFGAGSRLTVL.

V is TRBV6-5 and J is TRBJ1-5; D unclear. From germline, CDR1 is MNHEY and CDR2 SVGAGI. The CDR3 runs to 13 residues. Trimming removed 4 bases at V and 4 bases at J, with 8 bases between. CDR3 amino acids: CASSSQENQPQHF. For the CDR3, the DNA is TGTGCCAGCAGTTCCCAGGAGAATCAGCCCCAGCATTTT.

The rearrangement uses TRBV6-1 and TRBJ2-2; D gene uncertain. This CDR3 has 14 residues. The V gene lost 8 bases and the J gene lost 3 bases, with 13 bases spanning the gap. Germline-derived CDR1 and CDR2 are MNHNS and SASEGT. CDR3 residues: CASQKAGHTGELFF. The DNA of the CDR3 is TGTGCCAGCCAGAAGGCAGGACACACCGGGGAGCTGTTTTTT.